This is a list of T cell receptor beta chains from one sample in a study of post-analysis software for immune sequencing data. MiXCR was run by TCRdb on the PCR reads, yielding one entry per CDR3 protein. The profile shows 430,000 or so distinct CDR3 sequences, approximately 38% of them singletons. Sample: blood. Receptors were obtained from a girl aged 2-10 years with multiple sclerosis. The CDR3 runs from the conserved cysteine through the conserved F or W.

V gene,CDR3 protein
TRBV20-1,CSARDDASYEQYF
TRBV5-8,CASSLEGTGLFPLHF
TRBV7-2,CASSLFGGHSTDTQYF
TRBV15,CATSRDLSRYNEQFF
TRBV20-1,CSAAIAGGPNEQFF
TRBV28,CASSPYRDRNQPQHF
TRBV4-2,CASSQEATGNTKNIQYF
TRBV4-3,CASSVHGDRIADTQYF
TRBV6-5,CASSYGPYGAASGTYEQYF
TRBV29-1,CSVRGRLSYEQYF
TRBV29-1,CSVAPQGETQYF
TRBV20-1,CSAGGREKYITNTEAFF
TRBV29-1,CSVGDRPGGGQETQYF
TRBV4-1,CASSPPDRGKNIQYF
TRBV5-1,CASSLGRTFSTDTQYF
TRBV6-1,CASRRQVDSNQPQHF
TRBV28,CASSYLQGYNEQFF
TRBV7-3,CASSPRLAGGSNEQYF
TRBV5-1,CASSLGTESPYGYTF
TRBV7-3,CASSPGTGGIEQFF
TRBV12-3/TRBV12-4,CASRGSSGPPLHF
TRBV29-1,CSVETPRTGHQETQYF
TRBV7-3,CASSHGQSLNEQFF
TRBV20-1,CSLDSKADTQYF
TRBV7-9,CASSSYWTGAEAFF
TRBV27,CASSLKLNYGYTF
TRBV5-1,CASSLFSMRGGGNEQFF
TRBV7-9,CASSSTGPQFF
TRBV5-1,CASSYRDMNYEQYF
TRBV12-3/TRBV12-4,CASSFQRNYGYTF
TRBV5-6,CASSLEGYEQFF
TRBV28,CAGHGGTGGDFNYGYTF
TRBV12-3/TRBV12-4,CASRRISGANVLTF
TRBV11-2,CASSTEVPKLANNSPLHF
TRBV20-1,CSASEGTRRSGELFF
TRBV6-2/TRBV6-3,CASSFGGLGEETQYF
TRBV5-1,CASSSRDRANEQFF
TRBV13,CASSPEAGENEQFF
TRBV4-2,CASSQAWDSGNEQFF
TRBV7-9,CASSLGDRGLMRQFF
TRBV5-1,CASSLGGVGTTEAFF
TRBV20-1,CSVSKGYGYTF
TRBV12-3/TRBV12-4,CASSLTGTGYEQYF